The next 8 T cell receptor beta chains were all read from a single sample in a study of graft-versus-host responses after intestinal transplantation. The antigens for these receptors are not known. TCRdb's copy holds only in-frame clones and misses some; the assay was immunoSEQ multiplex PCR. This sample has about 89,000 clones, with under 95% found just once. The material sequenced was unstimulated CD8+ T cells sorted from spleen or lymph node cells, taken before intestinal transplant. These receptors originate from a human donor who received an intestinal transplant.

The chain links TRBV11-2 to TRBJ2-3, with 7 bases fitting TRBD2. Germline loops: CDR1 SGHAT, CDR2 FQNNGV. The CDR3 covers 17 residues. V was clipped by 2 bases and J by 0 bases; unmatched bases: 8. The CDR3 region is CASSLWRERGSTDTQYF. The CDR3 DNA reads TGTGCCAGCAGCTTATGGAGGGAGCGGGGAAGCACAGATACGCAGTATTTT.

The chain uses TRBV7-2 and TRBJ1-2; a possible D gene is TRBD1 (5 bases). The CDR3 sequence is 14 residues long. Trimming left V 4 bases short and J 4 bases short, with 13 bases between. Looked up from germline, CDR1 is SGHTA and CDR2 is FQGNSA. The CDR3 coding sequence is TGTGCCAGCAGCTACGCCGGGGGGGTCTATGGCTACACCTTC. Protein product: CASSYAGGVYGYTF.

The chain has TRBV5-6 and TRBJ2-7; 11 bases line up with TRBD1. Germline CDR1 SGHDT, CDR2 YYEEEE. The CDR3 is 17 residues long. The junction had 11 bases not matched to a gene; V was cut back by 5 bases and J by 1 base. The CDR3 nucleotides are TGTGCCAGCAGTACCCGGACAGGGGGCCGCTTTTCCTACGAGCAGTACTTC. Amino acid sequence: CASSTRTGGRFSYEQYF.

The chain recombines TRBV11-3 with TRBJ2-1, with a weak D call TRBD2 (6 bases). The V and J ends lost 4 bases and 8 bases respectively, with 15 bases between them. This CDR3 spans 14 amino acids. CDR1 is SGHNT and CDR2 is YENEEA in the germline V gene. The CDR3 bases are TGTGCCAGCAGCTCCCCAGGCGGGGTGGATGAGCAGTTCTTC. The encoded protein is CASSSPGGVDEQFF. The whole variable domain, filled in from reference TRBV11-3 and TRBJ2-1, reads EAGVVQSPRYKIIEKKQPVAFWCNPISGHNTLYWYLQNLGQGPELLIRYENEEAVDDSQLPKDRFSAERLKGVDSTLKIQPAELGDSAVYLCASSSPGGVDEQFFGPGTRLTVL.

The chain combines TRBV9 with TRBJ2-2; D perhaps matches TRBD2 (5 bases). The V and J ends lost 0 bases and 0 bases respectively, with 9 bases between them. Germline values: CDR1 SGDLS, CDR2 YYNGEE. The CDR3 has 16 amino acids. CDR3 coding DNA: TGTGCCAGCAGCGTAGTCGGGGATCCGAACACCGGGGAGCTGTTTTTT. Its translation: CASSVVGDPNTGELFF.

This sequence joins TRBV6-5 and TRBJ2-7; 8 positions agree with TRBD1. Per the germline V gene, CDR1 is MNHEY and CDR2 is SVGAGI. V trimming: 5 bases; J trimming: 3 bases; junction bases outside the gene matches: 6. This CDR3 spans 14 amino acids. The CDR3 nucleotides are TGTGCCAGCAGTCCTCAGGGGGCCGGCTACGAGCAGTACTTC. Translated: CASSPQGAGYEQYF.

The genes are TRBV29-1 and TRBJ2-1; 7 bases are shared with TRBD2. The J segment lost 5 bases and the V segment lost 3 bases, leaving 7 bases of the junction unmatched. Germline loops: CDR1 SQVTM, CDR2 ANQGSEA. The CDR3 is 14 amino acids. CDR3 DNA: TGCAGCGTTGAGGGGGGGGGTCGTAACAATGAGCAGTTCTTC. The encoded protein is CSVEGGGRNNEQFF.

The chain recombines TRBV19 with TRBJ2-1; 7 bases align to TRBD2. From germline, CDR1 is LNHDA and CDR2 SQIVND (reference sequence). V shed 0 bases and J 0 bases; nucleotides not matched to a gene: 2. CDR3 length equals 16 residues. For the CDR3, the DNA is TGTGCCAGTAGTATAGATAGCGGGTCCTCCTACAATGAGCAGTTCTTC. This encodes CASSIDSGSSYNEQFF.